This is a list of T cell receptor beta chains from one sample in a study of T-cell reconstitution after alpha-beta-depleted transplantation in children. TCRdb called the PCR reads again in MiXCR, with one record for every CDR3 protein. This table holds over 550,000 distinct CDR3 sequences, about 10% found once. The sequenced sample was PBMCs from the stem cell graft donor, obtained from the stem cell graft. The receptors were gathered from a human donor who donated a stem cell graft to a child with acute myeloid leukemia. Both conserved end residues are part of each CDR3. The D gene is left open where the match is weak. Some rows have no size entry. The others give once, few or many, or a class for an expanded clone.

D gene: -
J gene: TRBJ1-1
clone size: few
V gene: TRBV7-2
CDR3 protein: CASREVGAGTEAFF
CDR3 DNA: TGTGCCAGCAGGGAGGTTGGAGCCGGCACTGAAGCTTTCTTT

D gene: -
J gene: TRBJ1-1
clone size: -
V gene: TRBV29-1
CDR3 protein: CSVEGGGGGGSPTEAFF
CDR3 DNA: TGCAGCGTTGAAGGGGGAGGCGGGGGCGGGAGCCCCACTGAAGCTTTCTTT

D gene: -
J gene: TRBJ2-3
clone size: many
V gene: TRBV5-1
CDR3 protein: CASSLEAGPYTDTQYF
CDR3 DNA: TGCGCCAGCAGCTTGGAGGCAGGGCCCTACACAGATACGCAGTATTTT

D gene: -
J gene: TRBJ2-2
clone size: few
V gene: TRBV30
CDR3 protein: CAWGGFGKRETMGELFF
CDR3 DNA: TGTGCCTGGGGGGGTTTTGGGAAAAGGGAGACGATGGGCGAGCTGTTTTTT

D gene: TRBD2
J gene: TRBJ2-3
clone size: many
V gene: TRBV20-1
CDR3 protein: CSARASPAGRTDTQYF
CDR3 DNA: TGCAGTGCTAGAGCTTCCCCAGCGGGGCGCACAGATACGCAGTATTTT

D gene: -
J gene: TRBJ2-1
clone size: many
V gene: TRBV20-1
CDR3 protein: CSANLGENLYNEQFF
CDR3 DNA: TGCAGTGCTAATCTGGGGGAGAACCTCTACAATGAGCAGTTCTTC

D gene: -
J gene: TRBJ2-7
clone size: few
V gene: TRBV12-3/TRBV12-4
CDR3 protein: CASSLWGRQGSYEQYF
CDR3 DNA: TGTGCCAGCAGTTTGTGGGGGCGTCAAGGGTCCTACGAGCAGTACTTC

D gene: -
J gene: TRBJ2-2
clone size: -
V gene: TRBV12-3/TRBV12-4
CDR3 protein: CASSFVGGFLNTGELFF
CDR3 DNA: TGTGCCAGCAGTTTTGTAGGGGGTTTCTTGAACACCGGGGAGCTGTTTTTT

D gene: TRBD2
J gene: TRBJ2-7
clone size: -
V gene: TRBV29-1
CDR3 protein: CSVAGLAGGELYEQYF
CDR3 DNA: TGCAGCGTTGCGGGACTAGCGGGAGGGGAACTCTACGAGCAGTACTTC

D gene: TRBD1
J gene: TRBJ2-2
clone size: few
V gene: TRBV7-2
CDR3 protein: CASSLLDRGNTGELFF
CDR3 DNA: TGTGCCAGCAGCTTATTGGACAGGGGAAACACCGGGGAGCTGTTTTTT

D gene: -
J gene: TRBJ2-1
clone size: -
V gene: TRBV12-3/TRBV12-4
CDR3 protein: CASLPETYSYNEQFF
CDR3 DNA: TGTGCCAGCCTCCCCGAGACCTACTCCTACAATGAGCAGTTCTTC

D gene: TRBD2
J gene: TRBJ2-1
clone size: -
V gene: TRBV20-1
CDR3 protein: CSATPGLAGIEQFF
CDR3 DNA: TGCAGTGCCACACCCGGGTTAGCGGGAATTGAGCAGTTCTTC

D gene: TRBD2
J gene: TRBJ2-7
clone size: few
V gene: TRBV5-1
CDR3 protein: CASSMLAGEYEQYF
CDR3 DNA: TGCGCCAGCAGCATGCTAGCGGGAGAATACGAGCAGTACTTC

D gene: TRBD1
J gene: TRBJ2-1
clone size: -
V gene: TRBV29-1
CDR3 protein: CSVEGQGLNEQFF
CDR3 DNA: TGCAGCGTTGAGGGACAGGGGTTGAATGAGCAGTTCTTC

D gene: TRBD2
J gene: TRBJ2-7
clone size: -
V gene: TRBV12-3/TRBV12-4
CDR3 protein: CASSPGDYSYEQYF
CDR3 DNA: TGTGCCAGCAGTCCTGGGGACTACTCCTACGAGCAGTACTTC

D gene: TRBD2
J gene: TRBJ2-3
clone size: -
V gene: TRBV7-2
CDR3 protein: CASSLAGGGVDTQYF
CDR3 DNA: TGTGCCAGCAGTTTAGCGGGAGGGGGTGTAGATACGCAGTATTTT

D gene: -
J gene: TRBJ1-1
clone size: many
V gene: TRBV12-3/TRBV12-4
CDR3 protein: CASSLGGSTEAFF
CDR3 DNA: TGTGCCAGCAGCTTAGGCGGGAGCACTGAAGCTTTCTTT

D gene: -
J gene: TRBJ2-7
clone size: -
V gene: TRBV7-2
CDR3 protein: CASSPPRGVTSEQYF
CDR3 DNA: TGTGCCAGCAGCCCCCCTAGGGGGGTAACGAGCGAGCAGTACTTC

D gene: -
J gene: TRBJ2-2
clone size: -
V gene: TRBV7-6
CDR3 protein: CASGLTRGQGNTGELFF
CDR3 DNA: TGTGCCAGCGGCCTCACTCGGGGGCAGGGGAACACCGGGGAGCTGTTTTTT

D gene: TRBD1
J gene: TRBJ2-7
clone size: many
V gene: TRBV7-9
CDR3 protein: CASSNFPGQGLEQYF
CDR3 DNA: TGTGCCAGCAGCAATTTCCCGGGACAGGGGCTCGAGCAGTACTTC

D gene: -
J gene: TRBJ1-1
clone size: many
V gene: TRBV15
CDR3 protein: CATSRDTSLNTEAFF
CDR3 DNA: TGTGCCACCAGCAGGGACACCTCCCTGAACACTGAAGCTTTCTTT

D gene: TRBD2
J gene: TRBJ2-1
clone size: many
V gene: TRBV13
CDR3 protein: CASSLLQAGAGNEQFF
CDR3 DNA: TGTGCCAGCAGCTTATTACAAGCGGGAGCTGGGAATGAGCAGTTCTTC

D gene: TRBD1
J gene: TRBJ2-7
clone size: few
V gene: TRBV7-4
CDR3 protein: CASSLVGGDYEQYF
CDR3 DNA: TGTGCCAGCAGCTTAGTAGGGGGCGATTACGAGCAGTACTTC

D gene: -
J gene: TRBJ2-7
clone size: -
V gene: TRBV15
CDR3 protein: CATSGGQGNFYEQYF
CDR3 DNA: TGTGCCACCAGCGGGGGTCAGGGCAATTTCTACGAGCAGTACTTC

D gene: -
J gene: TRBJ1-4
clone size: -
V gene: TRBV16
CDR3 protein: CASSQQGLGEKLFF
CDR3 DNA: TGTGCCAGCAGTCAACAGGGCCTGGGGGAAAAACTGTTTTTT

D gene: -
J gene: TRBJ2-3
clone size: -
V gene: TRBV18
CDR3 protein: CASSRGTETSTDTQYF
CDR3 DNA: TGTGCCAGCTCACGCGGGACAGAGACTAGCACAGATACGCAGTATTTT

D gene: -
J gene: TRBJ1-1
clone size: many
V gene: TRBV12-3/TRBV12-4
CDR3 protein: CASSLHLEGAFF
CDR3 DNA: TGTGCCAGCAGTCTACACCTTGAGGGGGCTTTCTTT

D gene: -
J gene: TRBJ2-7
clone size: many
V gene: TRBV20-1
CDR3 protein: CSARDQGGPYEQYF
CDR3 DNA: TGCAGTGCTAGAGACCAGGGCGGTCCGTACGAGCAGTACTTC

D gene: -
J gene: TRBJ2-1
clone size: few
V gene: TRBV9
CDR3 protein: CASSVGLTGWGGNEQFF
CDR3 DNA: TGTGCCAGCAGCGTAGGCTTAACGGGGTGGGGAGGCAATGAGCAGTTCTTC

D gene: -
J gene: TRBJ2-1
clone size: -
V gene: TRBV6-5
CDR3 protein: CASSYSMQLNEQFF
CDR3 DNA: TGTGCCAGCAGTTACTCGATGCAGCTCAATGAGCAGTTCTTC

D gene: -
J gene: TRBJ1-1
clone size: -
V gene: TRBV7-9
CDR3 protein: CASTTQGRSNTEAFF
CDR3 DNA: TGTGCCAGCACCACCCAGGGGAGGTCGAACACTGAAGCTTTCTTT

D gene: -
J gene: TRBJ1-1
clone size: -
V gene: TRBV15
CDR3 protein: CATSRAALMNTEAFF
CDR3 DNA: TGTGCCACCAGCAGAGCCGCACTCATGAACACTGAAGCTTTCTTT

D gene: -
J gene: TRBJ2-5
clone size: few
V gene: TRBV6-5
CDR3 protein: CASSYSSRKETQYF
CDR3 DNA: TGTGCCAGCAGTTATTCCAGTCGGAAAGAGACCCAGTACTTC

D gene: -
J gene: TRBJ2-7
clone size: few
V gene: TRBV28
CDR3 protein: CASTSSGAMAYEQYF
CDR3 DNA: TGTGCCAGCACCTCCTCGGGGGCCATGGCGTACGAGCAGTACTTC

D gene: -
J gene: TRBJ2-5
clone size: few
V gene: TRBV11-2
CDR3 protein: CASRDHQETQYF
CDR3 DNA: TGTGCCAGCAGAGACCACCAAGAGACCCAGTACTTC

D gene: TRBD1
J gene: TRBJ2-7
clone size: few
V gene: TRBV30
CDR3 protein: CAWTGQGVSYEQYF
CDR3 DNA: TGTGCCTGGACAGGTCAGGGGGTCTCCTACGAGCAGTACTTC

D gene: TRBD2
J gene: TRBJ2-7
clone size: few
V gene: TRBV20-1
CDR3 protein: CSAGGQGLAGGGDEQYF
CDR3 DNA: TGCAGTGCGGGAGGACAGGGGCTAGCGGGGGGCGGCGACGAGCAGTACTTC

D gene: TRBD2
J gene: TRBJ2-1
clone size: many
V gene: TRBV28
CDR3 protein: CASSFRGTSDIKRLYNEQFF
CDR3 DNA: TGTGCCAGCAGTTTTAGGGGGACTAGCGATATTAAGCGTCTCTACAATGAGCAGTTCTTC

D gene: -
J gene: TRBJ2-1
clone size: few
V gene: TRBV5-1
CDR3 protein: CASSFGESYNEQFF
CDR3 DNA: TGCGCCAGCAGCTTCGGGGAATCCTACAATGAGCAGTTCTTC

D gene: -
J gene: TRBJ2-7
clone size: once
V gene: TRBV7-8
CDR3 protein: CASSPQGGQTFFYEQYF
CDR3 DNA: TGTGCCAGCAGCCCGCAGGGAGGCCAAACCTTTTTCTACGAGCAGTACTTC

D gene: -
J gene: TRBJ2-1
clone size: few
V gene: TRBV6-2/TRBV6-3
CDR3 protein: CASSYGLPNEQFF
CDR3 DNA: TGTGCCAGCAGTTACGGACTGCCCAATGAGCAGTTCTTC

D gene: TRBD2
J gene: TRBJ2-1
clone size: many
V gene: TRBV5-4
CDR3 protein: CASRTGGTSVHNEQFF
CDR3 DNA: TGTGCCAGCAGAACCGGTGGGACTAGCGTCCACAATGAGCAGTTCTTC

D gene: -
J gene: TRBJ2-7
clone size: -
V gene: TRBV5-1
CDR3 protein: CASSFRTGKEQYF
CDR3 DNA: TGCGCCAGCAGCTTCCGAACAGGGAAAGAGCAGTACTTC

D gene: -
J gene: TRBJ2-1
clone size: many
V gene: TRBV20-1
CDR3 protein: CSAPGWNEQFF
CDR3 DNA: TGCAGCGCGCCCGGATGGAATGAGCAGTTCTTC

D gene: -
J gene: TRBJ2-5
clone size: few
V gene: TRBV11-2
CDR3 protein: CASSSGSDSQVKAQYF
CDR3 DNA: TGTGCCAGCAGCTCGGGTTCGGATAGTCAAGTGAAGGCCCAGTACTTC

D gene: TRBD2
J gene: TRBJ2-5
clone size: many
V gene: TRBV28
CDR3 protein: CASSLGSGTVQETQYF
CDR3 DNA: TGTGCCAGCAGTTTAGGAAGCGGGACCGTTCAAGAGACCCAGTACTTC

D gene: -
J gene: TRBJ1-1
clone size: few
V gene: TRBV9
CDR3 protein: CASTGGRNTEAFF
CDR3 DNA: TGTGCCAGCACCGGAGGCAGGAACACTGAAGCTTTCTTT

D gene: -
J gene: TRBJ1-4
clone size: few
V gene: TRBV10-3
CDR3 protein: CATRATGGGPHEKLFF
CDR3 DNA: TGTGCCACCCGAGCGACGGGCGGGGGTCCCCATGAAAAACTGTTTTTT

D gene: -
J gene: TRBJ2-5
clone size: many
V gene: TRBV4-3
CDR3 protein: CASSQDVQETQYF
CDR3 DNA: TGCGCCAGCAGCCAAGACGTACAAGAGACCCAGTACTTC

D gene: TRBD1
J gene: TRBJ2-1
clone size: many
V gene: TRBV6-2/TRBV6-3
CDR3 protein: CASSYTGGTNEQFF
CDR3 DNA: TGTGCCAGCAGTTACACAGGGGGAACGAATGAGCAGTTCTTC

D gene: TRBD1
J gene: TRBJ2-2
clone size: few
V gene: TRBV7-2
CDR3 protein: CASSPGGRGTGELFF
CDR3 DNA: TGTGCCAGCAGCCCAGGGGGCCGAGGCACCGGGGAGCTGTTTTTT

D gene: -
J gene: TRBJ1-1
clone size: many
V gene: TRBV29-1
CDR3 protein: CSVGARGGGAEAFF
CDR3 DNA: TGCAGCGTTGGGGCCCGGGGGGGCGGAGCTGAAGCTTTCTTT

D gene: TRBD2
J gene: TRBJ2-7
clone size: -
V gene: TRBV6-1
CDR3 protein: CASSRTSGKNGEQYF
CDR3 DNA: TGTGCCTCCTCAAGGACTAGCGGTAAAAATGGGGAGCAGTACTTC

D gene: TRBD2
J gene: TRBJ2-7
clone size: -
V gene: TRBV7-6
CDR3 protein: CASSLGTSGSQAYEQYF
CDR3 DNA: TGTGCCAGCAGCTTAGGTACTAGCGGGAGTCAAGCTTACGAGCAGTACTTC

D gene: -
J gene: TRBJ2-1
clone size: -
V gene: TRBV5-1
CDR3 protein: CASSLAARAREQFF
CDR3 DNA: TGCGCCAGCAGCCTGGCCGCCAGAGCACGGGAGCAGTTCTTC